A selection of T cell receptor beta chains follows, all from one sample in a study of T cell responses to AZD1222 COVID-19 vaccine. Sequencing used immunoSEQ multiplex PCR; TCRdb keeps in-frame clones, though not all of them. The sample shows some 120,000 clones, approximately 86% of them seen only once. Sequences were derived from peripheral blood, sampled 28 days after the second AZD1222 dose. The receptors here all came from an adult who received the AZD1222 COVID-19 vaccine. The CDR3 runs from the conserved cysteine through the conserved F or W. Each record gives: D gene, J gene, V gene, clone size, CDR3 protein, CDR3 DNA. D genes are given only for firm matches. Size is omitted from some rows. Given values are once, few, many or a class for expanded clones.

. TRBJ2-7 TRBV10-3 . CAISERGTLTYEQYF TGTGCCATCAGTGAGAGGGGTACACTCACCTACGAGCAGTACTTC
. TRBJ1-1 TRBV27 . CASRRSGTLNTEAFF TGTGCCAGCAGGCGCTCAGGGACTTTGAACACTGAAGCTTTCTTT
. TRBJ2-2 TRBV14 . CASSQVLGGTGELFF TGTGCCAGCAGCCAAGTCCTGGGGGGCACCGGGGAGCTGTTTTTT
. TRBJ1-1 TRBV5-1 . CASSLGRARDTEAFF TGCGCCAGCAGCTTAGGGAGGGCTCGGGACACTGAAGCTTTCTTT
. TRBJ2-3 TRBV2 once CASTADHTDTQYF TGTGCCAGTACAGCGGACCACACAGATACGCAGTATTTT
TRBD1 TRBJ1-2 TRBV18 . CASSPRGQADGYTF TGTGCCAGCTCACCCCGCGGACAGGCCGATGGCTACACCTTC
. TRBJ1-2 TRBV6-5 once CASTLGGSGYTF TGTGCCAGCACCCTGGGGGGGAGTGGCTACACCTTC
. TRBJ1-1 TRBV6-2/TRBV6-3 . CASSPFVQGRTEAFF TGTGCCAGCAGTCCATTCGTACAGGGAAGGACTGAAGCTTTCTTT
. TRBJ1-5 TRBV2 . CASNQDSNQPQHF TGTGCCAGCAATCAGGATAGCAATCAGCCCCAGCATTTT
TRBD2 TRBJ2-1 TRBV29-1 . CSVDPSGGGNEQFF TGCAGCGTTGACCCGAGCGGGGGGGGCAATGAGCAGTTCTTC
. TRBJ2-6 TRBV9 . CASSGLRDAGANVLTF TGTGCCAGCAGCGGCCTCAGGGACGCTGGGGCCAACGTCCTGACTTTC
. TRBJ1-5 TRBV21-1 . CASSRKGNNQPQHF TGTGCCAGCAGCAGAAAGGGCAACAATCAGCCCCAGCATTTT
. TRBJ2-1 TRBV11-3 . CASSLEALGYNEQFF TGTGCCAGCAGCTTAGAGGCCTTAGGCTACAATGAGCAGTTCTTC
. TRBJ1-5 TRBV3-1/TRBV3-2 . CASSQEGDQPQHF TGTGCCAGCAGCCAAGAGGGGGATCAGCCCCAGCATTTT
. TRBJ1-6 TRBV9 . CASLQGVASPLHF TGTGCCAGCCTGCAGGGAGTGGCTTCACCCCTCCACTTT
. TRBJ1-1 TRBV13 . CASSSQESPPFF TGTGCCAGCAGCTCGCAGGAAAGTCCGCCTTTCTTT
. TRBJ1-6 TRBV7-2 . CASSLNNGDNSPLHF TGTGCCAGCAGCTTAAATAACGGAGATAATTCACCCCTCCACTTT
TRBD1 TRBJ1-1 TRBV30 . CAWSSPPRGREAFF TGTGCCTGGAGTTCCCCCCCCAGGGGGCGTGAAGCTTTCTTT
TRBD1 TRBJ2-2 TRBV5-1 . CASSLGGTADTGELFF TGCGCCAGCAGCTTGGGGGGGACAGCAGACACCGGGGAGCTGTTTTTT
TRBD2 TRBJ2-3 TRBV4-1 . CASSSRGGRITDTQYF TGCGCCAGCAGCAGTCGGGGGGGGCGTATTACAGATACGCAGTATTTT
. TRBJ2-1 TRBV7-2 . CASSPAMGILNNEQFF TGTGCCAGCAGCCCTGCGATGGGGATTTTAAACAATGAGCAGTTCTTC
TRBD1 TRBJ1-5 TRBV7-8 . CASSPDRVNQPQHF TGTGCCAGCAGTCCCGACAGGGTAAATCAGCCCCAGCATTTT
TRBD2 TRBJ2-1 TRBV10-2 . CASRLAGGGEQFF TGCGCCAGCAGATTAGCGGGGGGTGGGGAGCAGTTCTTC
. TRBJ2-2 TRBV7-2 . CASSFRVGELFF TGTGCCAGCAGCTTTCGAGTCGGGGAGCTGTTTTTT
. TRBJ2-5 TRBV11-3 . CASSSVETQYF TGTGCCAGCAGCTCCGTAGAGACCCAGTACTTC
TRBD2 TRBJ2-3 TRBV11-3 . CASSLRTSGPDTQYF TGTGCCAGCAGCTTAAGGACTAGCGGCCCAGATACGCAGTATTTT
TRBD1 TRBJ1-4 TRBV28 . CASSRQGAEKLFF TGTGCCAGCAGCAGACAGGGGGCTGAAAAACTGTTTTTT
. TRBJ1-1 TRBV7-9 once CASSPPGDDAFF TGTGCCAGCAGCCCTCCTGGGGATGATGCTTTCTTT
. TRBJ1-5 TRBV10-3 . CAISESGQGSQPQHF TGTGCCATCAGTGAGTCGGGGCAGGGGAGCCAGCCCCAGCATTTT
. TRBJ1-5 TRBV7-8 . CASSLVVQSAPVMSQPQHF TGTGCCAGCAGCTTAGTCGTTCAGTCCGCCCCCGTAATGAGTCAGCCCCAGCATTTT
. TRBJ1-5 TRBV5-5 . CASSLSGGQNQPQHF TGTGCCAGCAGCTTGTCGGGGGGCCAGAATCAGCCCCAGCATTTT
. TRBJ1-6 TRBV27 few CASSRYNSPLHF TGTGCCAGCAGTAGGTATAATTCACCCCTCCACTTT
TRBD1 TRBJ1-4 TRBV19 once CASSMSGTGTNEKLFF TGTGCCAGTAGTATGAGCGGGACAGGAACTAATGAAAAACTGTTTTTT
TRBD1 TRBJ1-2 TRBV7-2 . CASSTTGGDGYTF TGTGCCAGCAGCACGACAGGGGGCGATGGCTACACCTTC
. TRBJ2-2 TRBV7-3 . CASSLLDTGELFF TGTGCCAGCAGCTTATTGGACACCGGGGAGCTGTTTTTT
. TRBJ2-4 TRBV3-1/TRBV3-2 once CASSATSLDIQYF TGTGCCAGCAGCGCGACTAGTTTGGACATTCAGTACTTC
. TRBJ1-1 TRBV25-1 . CASTGPGDEAFF TGTGCCAGCACCGGACCAGGGGATGAAGCTTTCTTT
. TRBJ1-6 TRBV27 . CASRLLGGSYNSPLHF TGTGCCAGCAGACTACTCGGGGGCTCCTATAATTCACCCCTCCACTTT
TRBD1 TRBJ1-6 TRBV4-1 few CASSQDDFGTGGSPLHF TGCGCCAGCAGCCAAGATGATTTTGGCACAGGGGGTTCACCCCTCCACTTT
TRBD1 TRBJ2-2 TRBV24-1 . CATSDRDSSNTGELFF TGTGCCACCAGTGACAGGGACAGTTCGAACACCGGGGAGCTGTTTTTT
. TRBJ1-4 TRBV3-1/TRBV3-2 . CASSPRIGGEKLFF TGTGCCAGCAGCCCCCGAATCGGGGGTGAAAAACTGTTTTTT
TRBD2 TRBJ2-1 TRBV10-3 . CAISDPAGGSDEQFF TGTGCCATCAGTGACCCAGCGGGGGGATCGGATGAGCAGTTCTTC
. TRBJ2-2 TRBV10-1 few CASSDGIRNTGELFF TGCGCCAGCAGTGACGGGATTCGGAACACCGGGGAGCTGTTTTTT
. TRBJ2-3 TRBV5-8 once CASSLVGTDTQYF TGTGCCAGCAGCTTGGTGGGCACAGATACGCAGTATTTT
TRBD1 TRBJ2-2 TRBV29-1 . CSVGGTGGFTGELFF TGCAGCGTCGGGGGGACAGGGGGATTCACCGGGGAGCTGTTTTTT
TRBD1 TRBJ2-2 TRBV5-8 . CASSFNRGRMGYTGELFF TGTGCCAGCAGCTTCAACAGGGGACGTATGGGCTACACCGGGGAGCTGTTTTTT
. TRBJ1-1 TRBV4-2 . CASSQPIPGRVAFF TGTGCCAGCAGCCAGCCCATCCCTGGCCGGGTAGCTTTCTTT
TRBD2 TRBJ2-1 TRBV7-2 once CASSAPSGGSSYNEQFF TGTGCCAGCAGCGCCCCTAGCGGGGGAAGCTCCTACAATGAGCAGTTCTTC
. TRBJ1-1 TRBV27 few CASSFSRGTEAFF TGTGCCAGCAGTTTTTCCCGGGGCACTGAAGCTTTCTTT
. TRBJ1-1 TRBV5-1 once CASSSDWVGHTEAFF TGCGCCAGCAGCTCGGATTGGGTGGGGCACACTGAAGCTTTCTTT
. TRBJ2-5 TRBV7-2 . CASSFPRGTQYF TGTGCCAGCAGCTTCCCCCGGGGGACCCAGTACTTC
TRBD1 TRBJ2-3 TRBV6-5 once CASSYKGQATDTQYF TGTGCCAGCAGTTACAAGGGACAGGCCACAGATACGCAGTATTTT
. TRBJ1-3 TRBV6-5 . CASSYSRSSSGNTIYF TGTGCCAGCAGTTACTCGAGGTCAAGCTCTGGAAACACCATATATTTT
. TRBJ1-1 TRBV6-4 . CARQGKGSTEAFF TGTGCCAGACAGGGAAAGGGGAGCACTGAAGCTTTCTTT
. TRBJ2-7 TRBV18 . CASSPNSVSYEQYF TGTGCCAGCTCCCCAAACTCAGTCTCCTACGAGCAGTACTTC
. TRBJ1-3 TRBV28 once CASTYGGDRRSSGNTIYF TGTGCCAGCACCTACGGTGGGGACCGACGATCCTCTGGAAACACCATATATTTT
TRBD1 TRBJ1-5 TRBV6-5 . CASSASGTGLRSQHF TGTGCCAGCAGCGCCTCCGGGACAGGGCTCCGTTCCCAGCATTTT
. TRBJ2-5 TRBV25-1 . CASNQPGLETQYF TGTGCCAGCAACCAACCGGGGCTAGAGACCCAGTACTTC
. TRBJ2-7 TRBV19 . CASRPNRNFYEQYF TGTGCCAGTAGACCAAACAGGAATTTCTACGAGCAGTACTTC
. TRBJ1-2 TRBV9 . CASSPLREQGAYGYTF TGTGCCAGCAGCCCCCTCCGTGAACAGGGTGCCTATGGCTACACCTTC